This entry lists 24 T cell receptor beta chains sequenced from one sample in a study of cytomegalovirus exposure and HLA in healthy donors. The PCR ran on 60 Vbeta and 13 Jbeta primers. The method was immunoSEQ multiplex PCR; TCRdb's version includes in-frame clones alone and lacks a portion of them. The table shows 130,000 to 150,000 clones, with approximately 80% occurring only once. The material sequenced was PBMCs. The receptor set was obtained from a woman in her sixties or seventies in good health and CMV-seropositive.

This clone was recorded only once. This chain links TRBV28 with TRBJ2-5, with TRBD1 matching over 9 bases. There are 14 residues in the CDR3. Germline-derived CDR1 and CDR2 are MDHEN and SYDVKM. Germline trimming cut 5 bases from V and 5 bases from J; bases unmatched to any gene: 6. The CDR3 loop reads CASSGTGRGETQYF. CDR3 DNA: TGTGCCAGCAGTGGGACAGGGCGAGGCGAGACCCAGTACTTC.

This clone was observed a single time. The chain uses TRBV11-2 and TRBJ2-1, with TRBD2 as a possible D gene (6 bases). Trimming took 0 bases from V and 12 from J, leaving 21 bases between them. The CDR3 consists of 16 residues. From germline, CDR1 is SGHAT and CDR2 FQNNGV. The CDR3 DNA follows: TGTGCCAGCAGCTTAGACGCCTTGGAGGGCAGGAGGGGGCAGTTCTTC. Amino acids: CASSLDALEGRRGQFF.

V and J are TRBV9 and TRBJ2-6, with 7 bases fitting TRBD1. Per germline, CDR1 SGDLS and CDR2 YYNGEE. V shed 4 bases and J 0 bases; nucleotides not matched to a gene: 13. This CDR3 comprises 19 residues. CDR3 in amino acids: CASSPRTGPPASGANVLTF. The CDR3 DNA is TGTGCCAGCAGCCCGCGGACAGGCCCACCAGCCTCTGGGGCCAACGTCCTGACTTTC.

This chain joins TRBV4-1 and TRBJ1-2, with D unclear. Germline CDR1 MGHRA, CDR2 YSYEKL. There are 11 residues in the CDR3. V was pared by 3 bases and J by 8 bases, with 7 bases between. The CDR3 loop reads CASSQARGYTF. The DNA of the CDR3 is TGCGCCAGCAGCCAGGCGCGGGGCTACACCTTC.

V and J are TRBV2 and TRBJ1-2; 7 nucleotides line up with TRBD1. The CDR3 runs to 11 residues. V was pared by 11 bases and J by 6 bases, with 6 bases of the junction left unmatched. The germline CDR1 and CDR2 sequences are SNHLY and FYNNEI. The CDR3 sequence is CAGRQGDGYTF. DNA of the CDR3: TGTGCCGGAAGACAGGGTGATGGCTACACCTTC.

The table lists this clone with a few counts. The junction and the germline gene differ at one end; a read error may be behind it. This chain uses TRBV6-4 with TRBJ1-5, with 7 nucleotides matching TRBD1. CDR3 length equals 14 residues. Per the germline V gene, CDR1 is MRHNA and CDR2 is SNTAGT. CDR3 protein: CASRRQGGKQPQHF. The CDR3 DNA sequence: TGTGCCAGCAGGAGGCAAGGGGGCAAGCAGCCCCAGCATTTT.

The CDR3 is CASLGLAKNIQYF. CDR3 DNA: TGTGCCAGCCTGGGACTAGCCAAAAACATTCAGTACTTC. The chain recombines TRBV6-1 with TRBJ2-4; a weak D match, TRBD2 (6 bases). Deletions cut 8 bases from V and 0 bases from J, with 8 bases between. There are 13 residues in the CDR3. CDR1 is MNHNS, CDR2 SASEGT, per germline.

The chain combines TRBV15 with TRBJ2-1; 12 bases match TRBD2. The CDR3 has 17 residues. Losses at the gene ends were 3 bases for V and 1 base for J; bases not matched to a gene: 4. CDR1 and CDR2 (germline): LNHNV, YYDKDF (reference sequence). The CDR3 DNA reads as TGTGCCACCAGCAGGGGGGGGACTAGCGGGTCCTACAATGAGCAGTTCTTC. This sequence encodes CATSRGGTSGSYNEQFF.

V gene TRBV16 combines with J gene TRBJ1-1, with 11 positions matching TRBD1. The germline V gene has CDR1 KGHSY and CDR2 FQNENV. J gave up 4 bases and V 4 bases, and 8 bases lay outside the gene matches. This CDR3 comprises 16 residues. The CDR3 loop is CASSLRGGTGGTEAFF. The CDR3 DNA follows: TGTGCCAGCAGCCTCAGGGGAGGGACAGGGGGCACTGAAGCTTTCTTT.

J is TRBJ1-2 and V is TRBV28; 9 bases line up with TRBD1. CDR1 MDHEN and CDR2 SYDVKM come from the germline V gene. With V trimmed by 4 bases and J by 4 bases, 10 bases remained unmatched. This CDR3 comprises 16 residues. The CDR3: CASSSPDRGTGYGYTF. The DNA for the CDR3 is TGTGCCAGCAGTTCCCCGGACAGGGGAACGGGCTATGGCTACACCTTC.

This sequence joins TRBV6-5 and TRBJ1-4, with 11 bases identical to TRBD1. Losses at the gene ends were 6 bases for V and 12 bases for J; bases not matched to a gene: 12. This CDR3 is built from 15 residues. The germline CDR1 and CDR2 sequences are MNHEY and SVGAGI. CDR3 amino acids: CASSLLRTGGGQLFF. In DNA form, the CDR3 reads TGTGCCAGCAGCCTCCTACGGACAGGGGGCGGGCAACTGTTTTTT.

To note about this clone: Germline and junction disagree at one end, which may indicate a read error. The V call is TRBV7-7, the J call TRBJ2-1; D is perhaps TRBD2 (6 bases). Germline V gene sequence: CDR1 SSHAT, CDR2 FNYEAQ (reference sequence). The CDR3 sequence is 13 residues long. CDR3 amino acids: CASSLYPGEEQFF. CDR3 bases: TGTGCTAGCAGCCTATACCCGGGGGAGGAGCAGTTCTTC.

The chain uses TRBV5-1 and TRBJ1-1; the D is unclear. With 5 bases removed from V and 3 bases from J, the gap between germline ends came to 14 bases. The CDR3 length is 14 residues. Germline CDR1 is SGHRS and CDR2 is YFSETQ. CDR3: CASRYGSQDTEAFF. The CDR3, as DNA: TGCGCCAGCAGATACGGCAGCCAGGACACTGAAGCTTTCTTT.

The chain couples TRBV30 to TRBJ2-1; the match to TRBD2 covers 10 bases. The germline CDR1 and CDR2 sequences are GTSNPN and SVGIG (reference sequence). The CDR3 is 14 amino acids. J was trimmed by 7 bases and V by 5 bases; bases with no gene match: 8. The CDR3: CAWRSLAGENEQFF. The CDR3 DNA reads as TGTGCCTGGCGATCTCTAGCGGGAGAAAATGAGCAGTTCTTC.

The gene calls are TRBV6-5 and TRBJ1-2; TRBD1 matches 8 bases. V was pared by 6 bases and J by 2 bases, with 2 bases of the junction left unmatched. Germline values: CDR1 MNHEY, CDR2 SVGAGI. This CDR3 is 13 amino acids long. CDR3 in DNA: TGTGCCAGCAGCCGACAGGGGAACTATGGCTACACCTTC. This sequence encodes CASSRQGNYGYTF.

The CDR3 nucleotides read TGTGCCAGCAGCTTGTCAGACTCGACCCCGCCTGGAGGCTACACCTTC. It translates to CASSLSDSTPPGGYTF. This chain joins TRBV5-5 and TRBJ1-2, with D uncertain. Germline CDR1 and CDR2: SGHKS and YYEKEE (reference sequence). With 1 base removed from V and 8 bases from J, the gap between germline ends came to 21 bases. The CDR3 length is 16 residues. Combining the CDR3 with reference TRBV5-5 and TRBJ1-2 gives the whole variable domain DAGVTQSPTHLIKTRGQQVTLRCSPISGHKSVSWYQQVLGQGPQFIFQYYEKEERGRGNFPDRFSARQFPNYSSELNVNALLLGDSALYLCASSLSDSTPPGGYTFGSGTRLTVV.

The genes are TRBV28 and TRBJ1-2; tentative D call: TRBD1 (6 bases). CDR1 is MDHEN, CDR2 SYDVKM, per germline. V lost 6 bases and J 6 bases, leaving 14 bases between the germline ends. This CDR3 spans 13 amino acids. Here the CDR3 DNA reads TGTGCCAGCAGAAAAACAGGGAATGATGGCTACACCTTC. This encodes CASRKTGNDGYTF.

This sequence joins TRBV2 and TRBJ1-2; weak D call: TRBD1 (6 bases). The germline V gene encodes CDR1 SNHLY and CDR2 FYNNEI. The V end lost 1 base, the J end lost 4 bases, and 13 bases lay between the germline ends. The CDR3 is 15 residues long. The DNA for the CDR3 is TGTGCCAGCAGTGAAGGCAGGGGCTCTCCCTATGGCTACACCTTC. It translates to CASSEGRGSPYGYTF. The full variable domain, its missing parts supplied by reference TRBV2 and TRBJ1-2, is EPEVTQTPSHQVTQMGQEVILRCVPISNHLYFYWYRQILGQKVEFLVSFYNNEISEKSEIFDDQFSVERPDGSNFTLKIRSTKLEDSAMYFCASSEGRGSPYGYTFGSGTRLTVV.

The gene calls are TRBV19 and TRBJ2-7; weak D call: TRBD1 (5 bases). Germline loops: CDR1 LNHDA, CDR2 SQIVND (reference sequence). The CDR3 consists of 12 residues. Trimming left V 3 bases short and J 4 bases short, with 7 bases between. CDR3 DNA: TGTGCCAGTAGTATCGCAGGGTACGAGCAGTACTTC. Its translation is CASSIAGYEQYF.

The chain couples TRBV7-2 to TRBJ2-7; D remains ambiguous. The CDR3 runs 11 residues. Trimming removed 5 bases at V and 5 bases at J, with 7 bases between. In germline, CDR1 is SGHTA, CDR2 FQGNSA. DNA for the CDR3: TGTGCCAGCAGCAACTTTAACGAGCAGTACTTC. Residues: CASSNFNEQYF.

The chain uses TRBV29-1 and TRBJ2-3, with no clear D. The CDR3 extends over 14 amino acids. Germline V gene lookup returns CDR1 SQVTM and CDR2 ANQGSEA. Trimming removed 3 bases from V and 1 base from J, with 11 bases in between. Written as DNA, the CDR3 is TGCAGCGTTGACGGTGTGATGGGCACAGATACGCAGTATTTT. Residues: CSVDGVMGTDTQYF.

The V gene is TRBV27, the J gene TRBJ2-5; 12 bases align to TRBD2. Losses at the gene ends were 8 bases for V and 4 bases for J; bases not matched to a gene: 8. Germline V gene data show CDR1 as MNHEY and CDR2 as SMNVEV (reference sequence). The CDR3 is 15 amino acids. In nucleotides, the CDR3 is TGTGCCAGCCGGCCTAGCGGGAGGGTCCCAGAGACCCAGTACTTC. Protein: CASRPSGRVPETQYF.

The V call is TRBV28, the J call TRBJ1-5, with D maybe TRBD1 (6 bases). In germline, CDR1 is MDHEN, CDR2 SYDVKM. The CDR3 spans 15 residues. Trimming stripped 6 bases from V and 3 bases from J, with 15 bases between. CDR3 residues: CASRITGYDNQPQHF. The CDR3 DNA follows: TGTGCCAGCAGGATTACAGGGTATGACAATCAGCCCCAGCATTTT.

The chain carries TRBV14 and TRBJ2-7; no clear D gene. Germline CDR1 reads SGHDN; CDR2 reads FVKESK. Trimming left V 2 bases short and J 3 bases short, with 8 bases between. The CDR3 length is 13 residues. The CDR3 region has the DNA TGTGCCAGCAGCCAATGGCCCGACTACGAGCAGTACTTC. It encodes CASSQWPDYEQYF.